Listed below are T cell receptor beta chains from one sample, sequenced in a study of blood T cell repertoires in COVID-19. Assay: immunoSEQ multiplex PCR; the TCRdb copy retains only in-frame clones and omits some. The sample has about 190,000 clones; 89% are singletons. The sequencing sample was made of peripheral blood. The origin of the receptors is a man in his forties with acute or convalescent COVID-19. Both conserved end residues are trimmed from each CDR3. Fields, in order: J gene, V gene, CDR3 protein.

J: TRBJ2-7
V: TRBV7-6
CDR3: ASTQRAGTSYEQY

J: TRBJ2-1
V: TRBV19
CDR3: ASSMDSGGSPYNEQF

J: TRBJ1-4
V: TRBV16
CDR3: ASSQGTGVYEKLF

J: TRBJ1-1
V: TRBV5-1
CDR3: ASTITGQGSNTEAF

J: TRBJ2-3
V: TRBV11-2
CDR3: ASRPTSGGADTQY

J: TRBJ1-2
V: TRBV27
CDR3: ASRTGVGYGYT

J: TRBJ1-2
V: TRBV9
CDR3: ASSSNNLGYT

J: TRBJ2-7
V: TRBV11-1
CDR3: ASSSSYEQY

J: TRBJ2-7
V: TRBV28
CDR3: ASTEDRGHEQY

J: TRBJ2-3
V: TRBV6-2/TRBV6-3
CDR3: ASSSWAGGLEVTDTQY

J: TRBJ2-5
V: TRBV5-5
CDR3: ASSQGSGGEETQY

J: TRBJ2-3
V: TRBV15
CDR3: ATTGTSGTDTQY

J: TRBJ1-5
V: TRBV20-1
CDR3: SASSGFNQPQH

J: TRBJ2-5
V: TRBV2
CDR3: ASRDRGGQETQY

J: TRBJ1-4
V: TRBV4-2
CDR3: ASSLRTPKGEKLF

J: TRBJ2-2
V: TRBV3-1/TRBV3-2
CDR3: ASSQVDRFNANTGELF

J: TRBJ2-1
V: TRBV18
CDR3: ASSVRDSSYNEQF

J: TRBJ2-1
V: TRBV7-2
CDR3: ASSLASGSNEQF

J: TRBJ2-1
V: TRBV11-3
CDR3: ASSLGIDEQF

J: TRBJ1-2
V: TRBV7-3
CDR3: ASSLNPPDRGQGYGYT

J: TRBJ2-7
V: TRBV7-9
CDR3: ASSLARGLSYEQY

J: TRBJ1-4
V: TRBV18
CDR3: ASSRPGQGNEKLF

J: TRBJ1-6
V: TRBV19
CDR3: ASSTPTGGFDNSPLH

J: TRBJ1-5
V: TRBV30
CDR3: AWTTGGNQPQH

J: TRBJ2-1
V: TRBV19
CDR3: ASSVDSEPYNEQF

J: TRBJ2-2
V: TRBV28
CDR3: ASSFSPGLGNTGELF

J: TRBJ1-2
V: TRBV6-5
CDR3: ASSYSLDRRYT

J: TRBJ1-6
V: TRBV6-1
CDR3: ASSEALGGSSYNSPLH

J: TRBJ2-1
V: TRBV6-2/TRBV6-3
CDR3: ASSYSAGGNYNEQF

J: TRBJ2-3
V: TRBV18
CDR3: ASRRGSGGATDTQY

J: TRBJ2-7
V: TRBV11-3
CDR3: ASSPPDRAAEQY

J: TRBJ2-1
V: TRBV11-3
CDR3: ASSLSPGDEQF

J: TRBJ2-4
V: TRBV28
CDR3: ASRQGGENIQY

J: TRBJ2-1
V: TRBV19
CDR3: ASSIRLAGGNNEQF

J: TRBJ1-4
V: TRBV5-4
CDR3: ASSLGLGQSEKLF

J: TRBJ2-2
V: TRBV7-2
CDR3: ASSPRTGGSGGELF

J: TRBJ2-1
V: TRBV4-2
CDR3: ASSQDPGQGNEQF

J: TRBJ2-7
V: TRBV7-6
CDR3: ASSLLTGKSYEQY

J: TRBJ2-3
V: TRBV5-1
CDR3: ASRYGGATDTQY

J: TRBJ2-1
V: TRBV7-3
CDR3: ASSLVPPGGGSYNEQF

J: TRBJ1-1
V: TRBV4-1
CDR3: ASSQAGQGASEAF